The 19 T cell receptor beta chains in this list originate from one sample, sequenced in a study of regulatory T cells in long-lasting Graves disease. The time point denotes: newly diagnosed GD, antithyroid drugs for less than 3 months. There was RNA extracted from PBMCs, and the TCR library was made from it. According to the study, TCR beta libraries were built with iRepertoire HTBI primers and CDR3-region Arm-PCR. TCRdb reanalysed the multiplex PCR reads using MiXCR and keeps one entry per CDR3 protein. The sample lists about 380,000 distinct CDR3 sequences, around a sixth occurring once. The sample here was peripheral blood mononuclear cells (PBMCs), taken at new diagnosis, from a patient treated with antithyroid drugs. Source of these receptors: a female donor with Graves disease.

Ten or more counts support this clonotype. The chain couples TRBV6-9 to TRBJ2-5, with 9 bases matching TRBD2. Trimming at V came to 4 bases and at J to 4 bases, leaving 10 bases not matched to a gene. The CDR3 covers 16 residues. The germline CDR1 and CDR2 sequences are MNHGY and SVAAGI. For the CDR3, the DNA is TGTGCCAGCAGTTCCACGGCTAGCGGGAACCGAGAGACCCAGTACTTC. Translation gives CASSSTASGNRETQYF.

This clonotype was counted ten times or more. The germline gene is not matched at one end of the junction; a read error may be the cause. V usage is TRBV2 and J usage is TRBJ2-1; 11 bases match TRBD2. The V gene's germline CDR1 is SNHLY and CDR2 FYNNEI. CDR3 length: 13 amino acids. In DNA form, the CDR3 reads TGTGCCAGCAGTGAACTAGCGGGGGGCCTACCGCCCTTC. Its protein is CASSELAGGLPPF.

This clonotype has a count of ten or more. CDR3 coding DNA: TGTGCCAGCAGGCAAAGGACTGAAGCTTTCTTT. It translates to CASRQRTEAFF. The rearrangement joins TRBV12-3 or TRBV12-4 to TRBJ1-1; D gene ambiguous. Trimming took off 6 bases at V and 5 bases at J, with 7 bases between the two ends. The CDR3 totals 11 residues.

This clonotype was picked up many times. The V call is TRBV7-3, the J call TRBJ1-2; 7 bases are shared with TRBD1. V was clipped by 1 base and J by 8 bases; unmatched bases: 10. The CDR3 length is 15 residues. In germline, CDR1 is SGHTA, CDR2 FQGTGA. Written as DNA, the CDR3 is TGTGCCAGCAGCTTAAATGGAGGGGGCGCCGGGGGCTACACCTTC. This gives the protein CASSLNGGGAGGYTF.

This clonotype was detected ten times or more. The J gene is TRBJ2-3, the V gene TRBV12-3 or TRBV12-4; 13 nucleotides agree with TRBD2. The V gene end was trimmed by 5 bases and the J gene end by 6 bases; junction bases not matched to a gene: 5. This CDR3 spans 15 amino acids. For the CDR3, the DNA is TGTGCCAGCAGTGGACTAGCGGGGGACCCGGATACGCAGTATTTT. Translated: CASSGLAGDPDTQYF.

This clonotype was observed many times. The genes are TRBV10-3 and TRBJ2-3; 13 nucleotides line up with TRBD2. CDR3 length: 17 amino acids. The germline V gene has CDR1 ENHRY and CDR2 SYGVKD. V was pared by 4 bases and J by 4 bases, with 8 bases of the junction left unmatched. For the CDR3, the DNA is TGTGCCATCAGTGGGTCCAGACTAGCGGGGGGTTCAGATACGCAGTATTTT. It codes for CAISGSRLAGGSDTQYF.

This clonotype has ten or more counts. The genes are TRBV9 and TRBJ1-6; TRBD1 aligns across 9 bases. The CDR3 contains 15 residues. Germline V gene data show CDR1 as SGDLS and CDR2 as YYNGEE. Trimming took 3 bases from V and 8 from J; bases not matched to a gene: 6. The CDR3 loop is CASSGPGQGDSPLHF. The CDR3 coding sequence is TGTGCCAGCAGCGGTCCGGGACAGGGAGATTCACCCCTCCACTTT.

This clonotype was counted many times. The genes are TRBV20-1 and TRBJ1-2, with a possible D match to TRBD1 (6 bases). Looked up from germline, CDR1 is DFQATT and CDR2 is SNEGSKA (reference sequence). This CDR3 spans 13 amino acids. Trimming pared 0 bases from V and 4 bases from J, leaving 9 bases between. The CDR3 region has the DNA TGCAGTGCTAGAGATGGACAGAGCTATGGCTACACCTTC. Its protein is CSARDGQSYGYTF.

This clonotype has at least ten counts. The genes are TRBV12-3 or TRBV12-4 and TRBJ1-1; TRBD1 matches 7 bases. V trimming: 6 bases; J trimming: 1 base; junction bases outside the gene matches: 5. This CDR3 region has 14 residues. This CDR3 is CASSPTGQNTEAFF. The CDR3 bases are TGTGCCAGCAGCCCGACAGGGCAGAACACTGAAGCTTTCTTT.

This clonotype appeared many times. J is TRBJ1-1 and V is TRBV13; D perhaps matches TRBD1 (5 bases). Germline V gene lookup returns CDR1 PRHDT and CDR2 FYEKMQ (reference sequence). The CDR3 sequence is 14 residues long. V lost 5 bases and J lost 4, with 14 bases in between. CDR3 nucleotide sequence: TGTGCCAGCAGCCGTAGACAGTGGGGCACTGAAGCTTTCTTT. This codes for CASSRRQWGTEAFF.

V usage is TRBV24-1 and J usage is TRBJ1-2; perhaps TRBD1 as D (5 bases). Germline-derived CDR1 and CDR2 are KGHDR and SFDVKD. The CDR3 runs 12 residues. The V end was cut by 5 bases, the J end by 6 bases, with 9 bases between. The CDR3 bases are TGTGCCACCAGTGGAGGGGATCATGGCTACACCTTC. It specifies CATSGGDHGYTF.

This clonotype was counted ten times or more. This chain's CDR3 is CAGGTARETQYF. The DNA for the CDR3 is TGTGCCGGTGGGACAGCGCGAGAGACCCAGTACTTC. The V and J genes are TRBV2 and TRBJ2-5; TRBD1 agrees at 7 bases. Per germline, CDR1 SNHLY and CDR2 FYNNEI. The CDR3 runs to 12 residues. V trimming: 11 bases; J trimming: 4 bases; junction bases outside the gene matches: 7.

This clonotype has a count of ten or more. V usage is TRBV12-3 or TRBV12-4 and J usage is TRBJ1-1; D may be TRBD1 (6 bases). CDR3 length: 19 residues. Trimming left V 1 base short and J 3 bases short, with 24 bases between. CDR3 residues: CASSLGFYSQGRGDTEAFF. The CDR3 nucleotides are TGTGCCAGCAGTTTAGGTTTCTACAGTCAGGGGCGGGGGGACACTGAAGCTTTCTTT.

The chain recombines TRBV28 with TRBJ1-1, with a weak D call TRBD1 (5 bases). The germline V gene encodes CDR1 MDHEN and CDR2 SYDVKM. The CDR3 is made up of 15 amino acids. V was cut by 3 bases and J by 0 bases, with 11 bases left in between. Here the CDR3 reads CASSFRGVVNTEAFF. In nucleotides, the CDR3 is TGTGCCAGCAGTTTTCGGGGGGTTGTGAACACTGAAGCTTTCTTT.

In DNA form, the CDR3 reads TGCAGTGCTAGCGGCCATTACAATGAGCAGTTCTTC. Translating it yields CSASGHYNEQFF. The chain uses TRBV20-1 and TRBJ2-1, with unresolved D. In germline, CDR1 is DFQATT, CDR2 SNEGSKA (reference sequence). The length of the CDR3 is 12 residues. V was cut by 3 bases and J by 4 bases, with 7 bases left in between.

Only a few counts were recorded for this clonotype. The V call is TRBV5-1, the J call TRBJ2-7; D perhaps matches TRBD1 (5 bases). Germline lookup yields CDR1 SGHRS and CDR2 YFSETQ. The V end was cut by 4 bases, the J end by 2 bases, with 16 bases between. The CDR3 is made up of 15 amino acids. CDR3 protein: CASSPLDSLTYEQYF. In DNA form, the CDR3 reads TGCGCCAGCAGCCCCCTCGACAGCCTTACCTACGAGCAGTACTTC.

This clonotype has a count of ten or more. The chain links TRBV28 to TRBJ2-7; no reliable D call. The CDR3 has 12 amino acids. Trimming took off 6 bases at V and 0 bases at J, with 6 bases between the two ends. The germline CDR1 and CDR2 sequences are MDHEN and SYDVKM. DNA of the CDR3: TGTGCCAGCAGGCAGAGCTCCTACGAGCAGTACTTC. Translation gives CASRQSSYEQYF.

This clonotype was seen ten or more times. The chain employs TRBV20-1 and TRBJ2-5; no clear D. This CDR3 contains 10 residues. Per the germline V gene, CDR1 is DFQATT and CDR2 is SNEGSKA (reference sequence). V was cut by 6 bases and J by 4 bases, with 6 bases left in between. CDR3: CSAPRETQYF. DNA for the CDR3: TGCAGTGCCCCTCGAGAGACCCAGTACTTC.

This clonotype was seen ten or more times. The J gene is TRBJ2-7, the V gene TRBV20-1, with a possible D match to TRBD2 (7 bases). CDR1 and CDR2 (germline): DFQATT, SNEGSKA (reference sequence). The CDR3 loop spans 12 amino acids. The V and J ends lost 8 bases and 3 bases respectively, with 14 bases between them. CDR3 loop: CSSTRGGYEQYF. In DNA form, the CDR3 reads TGCAGTTCTACAAGGGGGGGCTACGAGCAGTACTTC.